These T cell receptor beta chains were read from a single sample in a study of T cell responses to AZD1222 COVID-19 vaccine. Here immunoSEQ multiplex PCR was the method, and the copy in TCRdb shows in-frame clones only, minus some. The data contain 120,000 or so clones, 85% to 90% of them seen just once; the ten biggest clones take up roughly 7%. Sample: peripheral blood, taken 28 days after the second AZD1222 dose. The receptors come from an adult who received the AZD1222 COVID-19 vaccine. Both conserved end residues are part of each CDR3. Fields, in order: J gene, D gene, V gene, CDR3 protein. D genes are given only for firm matches.

TRBJ1-2 | . | TRBV14 | CASSRRAWYSYGYTF
TRBJ2-7 | . | TRBV15 | CATSRDRGGLSYEQYF
TRBJ1-2 | . | TRBV28 | CASSLGLQVYYGYTF
TRBJ2-7 | . | TRBV5-8 | CASSPGPPEQYF
TRBJ2-3 | TRBD2 | TRBV5-1 | CASSSASGGAPDTQYF
TRBJ2-3 | . | TRBV14 | CASSQSLAATDTQYF
TRBJ1-2 | . | TRBV27 | CASSEGSGAYGYTF
TRBJ1-1 | . | TRBV4-1 | CASSHPSGQGTEAFF
TRBJ1-1 | . | TRBV6-5 | CASSYRVNTEAFF
TRBJ1-5 | . | TRBV7-9 | CASSLRGDSNQPQHF
TRBJ1-5 | . | TRBV2 | CASSGSGGEGPQHF
TRBJ1-1 | . | TRBV2 | CASNPRSEAFYTEAFF
TRBJ1-5 | . | TRBV19 | CASSVGGFQPQHF
TRBJ1-1 | TRBD1 | TRBV19 | CASSIPGGYTEAFF
TRBJ1-3 | . | TRBV19 | CASSQGSSSGNTIYF
TRBJ1-1 | . | TRBV11-1 | CASSLGDHRDTEAFF
TRBJ1-1 | . | TRBV7-4 | CASSYGVAFF
TRBJ2-2 | TRBD2 | TRBV30 | CAWSVLGTSGRARTGELFF
TRBJ2-5 | TRBD2 | TRBV9 | CASSPRASGEETQYF
TRBJ2-3 | . | TRBV6-2/TRBV6-3 | CASSLQRSSTDTQYF
TRBJ2-7 | . | TRBV28 | CASSEPGLGYEQYF
TRBJ2-7 | TRBD1 | TRBV5-4 | CASSLEGQRRGQYF
TRBJ2-7 | . | TRBV9 | CASSRYANTDGNEQYF
TRBJ2-1 | TRBD2 | TRBV29-1 | CSVEASGSFGEQFF
TRBJ2-1 | TRBD2 | TRBV7-2 | CASSDPLLAGVDNEQFF
TRBJ1-6 | TRBD1 | TRBV28 | CASSSGTGKHSPLHF
TRBJ2-1 | TRBD2 | TRBV6-2/TRBV6-3 | CASSRSTSGVYNEQFF
TRBJ2-1 | . | TRBV11-3 | CASRHGDNEQFF
TRBJ2-7 | . | TRBV7-2 | CASIHRAGYEQYF
TRBJ2-6 | . | TRBV5-1 | CASSFGSGANVLTF
TRBJ1-2 | . | TRBV29-1 | CSATGQSDYGYTF
TRBJ1-1 | . | TRBV7-9 | CASSQATEAFF
TRBJ1-1 | . | TRBV30 | CAWRHRGRRTEAFF
TRBJ2-3 | TRBD2 | TRBV4-2 | CASSQDPSGRADTQYF
TRBJ2-7 | . | TRBV4-3 | CASSQQTNGAYEQYF
TRBJ2-7 | TRBD2 | TRBV3-1/TRBV3-2 | CASSGLATYEQYF
TRBJ1-2 | TRBD1 | TRBV28 | CASNIGGTGRDGYTF